Following are 26 T cell receptor beta chains from one sample sequenced in a study of cytomegalovirus exposure and HLA in healthy donors. Measured with immunoSEQ multiplex PCR; TCRdb has only the in-frame clones, and not every one. The table includes tens of thousands of clones, 94% detected once. The sequenced sample consisted of PBMCs. These receptors were taken from a woman between 18 and 30 years old in good health and CMV-seropositive.

The V gene is TRBV5-6, the J gene TRBJ2-1; D not certain. V lost 3 bases to trimming and J lost 3 bases, with 4 bases between them. CDR1 and CDR2 (germline): SGHDT, YYEEEE. This CDR3 region has 12 residues. CDR3: CASSSYYNEQFF. CDR3 sequence (DNA): TGTGCCAGCAGCTCTTACTACAATGAGCAGTTCTTC.

This chain connects TRBV19 to TRBJ1-2; a weak D match, TRBD1 (6 bases). There are 15 residues in the CDR3. Trimming removed 1 base at V and 10 bases at J, with 19 bases between. Germline CDR1 is LNHDA and CDR2 is SQIVND (reference sequence). CDR3 in amino acids: CASSIGIRAGDAYTF. DNA of the CDR3: TGTGCCAGTAGTATAGGCATTCGGGCAGGGGATGCCTACACCTTC.

V gene TRBV7-2 combines with J gene TRBJ1-6, with D perhaps TRBD1 (5 bases). Deletions cut 1 base from V and 6 bases from J, with 13 bases between. The CDR3 contains 16 residues. The germline V gene has CDR1 SGHTA and CDR2 FQGNSA. CDR3 loop: CASSLVFWGRNSPLHF. CDR3 sequence (DNA): TGTGCCAGCAGCTTAGTCTTTTGGGGCCGTAATTCACCCCTCCACTTT.

The chain couples TRBV9 to TRBJ2-3, with 7 bases lining up with TRBD2. V gave up 4 bases and J gave up 3 bases; unmatched junction bases: 8. This CDR3 comprises 15 residues. Per the germline V gene, CDR1 is SGDLS and CDR2 is YYNGEE. CDR3 region: CASSPTGGLTDTQYF. CDR3 sequence (DNA): TGTGCCAGCAGCCCAACGGGAGGTTTGACAGATACGCAGTATTTT.

The V gene is TRBV7-2, the J gene TRBJ2-3; 9 positions match TRBD2. V gave up 1 base and J gave up 8 bases; unmatched junction bases: 10. The CDR3 is made up of 16 amino acids. CDR1 is SGHTA, CDR2 FQGNSA, per germline. CDR3 in amino acids: CASSLDRSSGTSTQYF. For the CDR3, the DNA is TGTGCCAGCAGCTTAGATAGGTCTAGCGGGACGAGTACGCAGTATTTT.

The V gene is TRBV4-1, the J gene TRBJ1-1, with TRBD1 matching 7 bases. There are 14 residues in the CDR3. Germline V gene data show CDR1 as MGHRA and CDR2 as YSYEKL. Germline trimming cut 1 base from V and 3 bases from J; bases unmatched to any gene: 2. As DNA, the CDR3 is TGCGCCAGCAGCCAAGTCCAGGGGGACACTGAAGCTTTCTTT. Residues: CASSQVQGDTEAFF.

The chain couples TRBV9 to TRBJ2-2, with 9 bases matching TRBD1. Germline CDR1 SGDLS, CDR2 YYNGEE. The CDR3 has 16 amino acids. The junction had 12 bases not matched to a gene; V was cut back by 6 bases and J by 6 bases. The chain's CDR3 is CASTIPGQGESGELFF. The CDR3 bases are TGTGCCAGCACCATACCGGGACAGGGTGAATCCGGGGAGCTGTTTTTT. Variable domain in full (rest from reference TRBV9 and TRBJ2-2): DSGVTQTPKHLITATGQRVTLRCSPRSGDLSVYWYQQSLDQGLQFLIQYYNGEERAKGNILERFSAQQFPDLHSELNLSSLELGDSALYFCASTIPGQGESGELFFGEGSRLTVL.

The chain uses TRBV5-1 and TRBJ2-5; the match to TRBD1 covers 8 bases. Losses at the gene ends were 0 bases for V and 5 bases for J; bases not matched to a gene: 9. Germline CDR1 SGHRS, CDR2 YFSETQ. The CDR3 contains 16 residues. The CDR3 loop is CASSLVGTGYSETQYF. The CDR3 nucleotides are TGCGCCAGCAGCTTGGTGGGGACAGGATACTCTGAGACCCAGTACTTC.

This clone was seen once. The chain links TRBV4-2 to TRBJ1-2; 9 bases agree with TRBD1. Germline V lookup: CDR1 LGHNA, CDR2 YNFKEQ. Trimming took 3 bases from V and 8 from J; bases not matched to a gene: 13. This CDR3 has 16 amino acids. CDR3 in DNA: TGTGCCAGCAGCCAGGACCTTACCGGGACAGGGAGGGGCTACACCTTC. Protein: CASSQDLTGTGRGYTF.

The V gene is TRBV2, the J gene TRBJ2-7; a possible D gene is TRBD1 (6 bases). The germline gives CDR1 SNHLY, CDR2 FYNNEI. The CDR3 spans 14 residues. Trimming removed 6 bases from V and 5 bases from J, with 17 bases in between. CDR3 DNA sequence: TGTGCCAGCAGGGGGGATCCGGGGACACACGAGCAGTACTTC. Protein product: CASRGDPGTHEQYF.

This clone was detected only once. This chain uses TRBV14 with TRBJ1-1; 7 positions match TRBD1. Germline-derived CDR1 and CDR2 are SGHDN and FVKESK. This CDR3 is 15 amino acids long. With V trimmed by 4 bases and J by 5 bases, 10 bases remained unmatched. The CDR3: CASSLRQGGRTEAFF. CDR3 DNA: TGTGCCAGCAGCCTGAGACAGGGAGGAAGGACTGAAGCTTTCTTT.

The rearrangement joins TRBV6-1 to TRBJ2-1; 12 nucleotides align to TRBD2. After removal of 6 bases from V and 8 bases from J, the junction contained 8 bases not matched to a gene. In germline, CDR1 is MNHNS, CDR2 SASEGT. The CDR3 sequence is 15 residues long. CDR3 region: CASREWTSGKDEQFF. CDR3 in DNA: TGTGCCAGCAGGGAATGGACTAGCGGGAAGGATGAGCAGTTCTTC.

The J gene is TRBJ1-2, the V gene TRBV29-1, with TRBD1 matching 8 bases. Germline CDR1 reads SQVTM; CDR2 reads ANQGSEA. The CDR3 loop spans 13 amino acids. Trimming took 6 bases from V and 3 from J; bases not matched to a gene: 6. CDR3: CSVDNRGDYGYTF. The CDR3 DNA reads TGCAGCGTAGATAACAGGGGGGACTATGGCTACACCTTC.

The chain has TRBV6-6 and TRBJ2-4, with 11 bases aligning to TRBD1. Germline V gene lookup returns CDR1 MNHNY and CDR2 SVGAGI (reference sequence). The CDR3 is 15 amino acids. V shed 6 bases, J shed 5 bases, and the junction held 6 bases outside the gene matches. For the CDR3, the DNA is TGTGCCAGCAGCTTCCGGGACAGGGGGGAAAACATTCAGTACTTC. Its translation is CASSFRDRGENIQYF.

The rearrangement uses TRBV2 and TRBJ1-3, with 9 bases fitting TRBD1. The J segment lost 1 base and the V segment lost 6 bases, leaving 4 bases of the junction unmatched. Germline V gene sequence: CDR1 SNHLY, CDR2 FYNNEI. The length of the CDR3 is 15 residues. CDR3 DNA: TGTGCCAGCAGCAAGGGACAGGGTTCTGGAAACACCATATATTTT. As protein: CASSKGQGSGNTIYF.

Only a few counts were recorded for this clone. The rearrangement links TRBV4-2 to TRBJ2-7; 8 nucleotides align to TRBD1. CDR3 size: 17 residues. Germline V lookup: CDR1 LGHNA, CDR2 YNFKEQ. J gave up 7 bases and V 0 bases, and 14 bases lay outside the gene matches. This chain's CDR3 is CASSQDITAGGAREQYF. The CDR3 DNA follows: TGTGCCAGCAGCCAAGATATTACGGCAGGGGGCGCGAGGGAGCAGTACTTC.

The rearrangement links TRBV28 to TRBJ2-3, with 7 positions matching TRBD1. Germline loops: CDR1 MDHEN, CDR2 SYDVKM. The length of the CDR3 is 16 residues. J was trimmed by 4 bases and V by 6 bases; bases with no gene match: 13. The CDR3 sequence is CASRSLNRGRADTQYF. CDR3 DNA: TGTGCCAGCAGGTCACTCAACAGGGGTCGGGCAGATACGCAGTATTTT. The variable domain in full, completed from reference TRBV28 and TRBJ2-3, reads DVKVTQSSRYLVKRTGEKVFLECVQDMDHENMFWYRQDPGLGLRLIYFSYDVKMKEKGDIPEGYSVSREKKERFSLILESASTNQTSMYLCASRSLNRGRADTQYFGPGTRLTVL.

The chain is built from TRBV6-5 and TRBJ2-6; D gene unclear. The length of the CDR3 is 15 residues. Between the trimmed V and J ends, which lost 6 bases and 0 bases, there was a span of 9 bases. Germline loops: CDR1 MNHEY, CDR2 SVGAGI. The CDR3 DNA follows: TGTGCCAGCAGCCTCTTTTACTCTGGGGCCAACGTCCTGACTTTC. Protein product: CASSLFYSGANVLTF.

This chain connects TRBV7-2 to TRBJ1-4, with 12 bases aligning to TRBD1. Germline trimming cut 5 bases from V and 8 bases from J; bases unmatched to any gene: 3. Germline V gene sequence: CDR1 SGHTA, CDR2 FQGNSA. There are 14 residues in the CDR3. The CDR3 protein is CASSPGTGGEKLFF. The DNA for the CDR3 is TGTGCCAGCAGCCCCGGGACAGGGGGCGAAAAACTGTTTTTT. Complete variable domain (other parts from reference TRBV7-2 and TRBJ1-4): GAGVSQSPSNKVTEKGKDVELRCDPISGHTALYWYRQSLGQGLEFLIYFQGNSAPDKSGLPSDRFSAERTGGSVSTLTIQRTQQEDSAVYLCASSPGTGGEKLFFGSGTQLSVL.

The chain is built from TRBV19 and TRBJ2-5; 10 bases align to TRBD2. The CDR3 sequence is 14 residues long. Per the germline V gene, CDR1 is LNHDA and CDR2 is SQIVND (reference sequence). V dropped 7 bases and J dropped 4; count of bases not matched to a gene: 6. CDR3 loop: CASKEWTSGETQYF. The CDR3 region has the DNA TGTGCCAGTAAAGAATGGACTAGCGGAGAGACCCAGTACTTC.

The chain employs TRBV28 and TRBJ2-2, with TRBD1 as a possible D gene (5 bases). There are 18 residues in the CDR3. V lost 1 base, J lost 3 bases, and 18 bases lay in between. From germline, CDR1 is MDHEN and CDR2 SYDVKM. The CDR3 sequence: CASSLFSVGQAHTGELFF. The CDR3 region has the DNA TGTGCCAGCAGTTTATTTTCAGTGGGGCAGGCCCACACCGGGGAGCTGTTTTTT. Variable domain in full (rest from reference TRBV28 and TRBJ2-2): DVKVTQSSRYLVKRTGEKVFLECVQDMDHENMFWYRQDPGLGLRLIYFSYDVKMKEKGDIPEGYSVSREKKERFSLILESASTNQTSMYLCASSLFSVGQAHTGELFFGEGSRLTVL.

CDR3 sequence reads: CASSFTEGNTIYF. In DNA, the CDR3 is TGTGCCAGCAGTTTCACAGAAGGAAACACCATATATTTT. The genes are TRBV28 and TRBJ1-3; D is unclear. Trimming stripped 3 bases from V and 4 bases from J, with 7 bases between. The CDR3 covers 13 residues. Germline CDR1 and CDR2: MDHEN and SYDVKM.

V usage is TRBV7-2 and J usage is TRBJ2-7, with TRBD1 matching 8 bases. Germline V gives CDR1 SGHTA, CDR2 FQGNSA. This CDR3 region has 14 residues. The ends lost 5 bases at V and 3 bases at J; junction bases unmatched: 6. Here the CDR3 DNA reads TGTGCCAGCAGCCCCGGGACAGGAGGCTACGAGCAGTACTTC. This translates into CASSPGTGGYEQYF.

The genes are TRBV5-8 and TRBJ2-3; D may be TRBD1 (6 bases). Between the trimmed V and J ends, which lost 4 bases and 3 bases, there was a span of 12 bases. The CDR3 extends over 14 amino acids. Per the germline V gene, CDR1 is SGHTS and CDR2 is YDEGEE. The CDR3 spells CASSPDSGTDTQYF. In DNA form, the CDR3 reads TGTGCCAGCAGCCCGGACAGTGGGACAGATACGCAGTATTTT.

This chain's CDR3 is CAWSVHPPTTGRDTEAFF. CDR3 bases: TGTGCCTGGAGTGTACACCCACCTACTACAGGACGGGACACTGAAGCTTTCTTT. The chain links TRBV30 to TRBJ1-1, with a tentative D call TRBD1 (5 bases). Germline loops: CDR1 GTSNPN, CDR2 SVGIG (reference sequence). V was cut by 0 bases and J by 3 bases, with 23 bases left in between. This CDR3 region has 18 residues.

The chain couples TRBV25-1 to TRBJ1-2, with D possibly matching TRBD1 (5 bases). V was trimmed by 0 bases and J by 0 bases, leaving 17 bases between them. Germline V gives CDR1 MGHDK, CDR2 SYGVNS. There are 18 residues in the CDR3. CDR3 sequence: CASSEYYTPTDTNYGYTF. The CDR3 DNA follows: TGTGCCAGCAGTGAATATTACACCCCGACAGATACTAACTATGGCTACACCTTC.